Detailed here is one TCR beta chain. It has no known antigen specificity. It has no much larger one-base neighbor in the sample; base qualities were not kept. The data are from a study of cytotoxic CD8 clonotypes in ibrutinib-treated CLL (dated by TCRdb to the early 2020s). As for the study more broadly: The cohort included some 14 treatment-naive and eleven to twelve relapsed/refractory patients; 17 to 18 were IGHV unmutated. Response samples were taken after a median of about a year on treatment, ranging from about 6 to 40 months. Partial responses were observed in roughly 25 patients and complete responses in 2; after a median follow-up of 68 months, remission was maintained in about 15 patients and progression was observed in roughly twelve. Cryopreserved peripheral blood mononuclear cells were obtained before treatment, at response, and at either sustained remission or disease progression. On average, each sample had 255,043 productive templates and 100,000 or so productive rearrangements. Longitudinal samples were obtainable from about 30% of the 86 participants in the trial. Patients were still on ibrutinib when every remission and progressive disease sample was collected. What the authors observed across the whole study: Sampling times were not matched between sustained-remission and progressing patients, and lymph node repertoires were not studied. An increase in clonality was observed at ibrutinib response, with clonality remaining stable during sustained remission and falling back toward baseline at progression. Public clonotypes were rare and either contracted or stayed stable during treatment, and the rise in clonality at ibrutinib response reflected the expansion of private clonotypes. Baseline clonality exceeded that of age-matched healthy donors and correlated strongly with circulating CD8+ T-cell counts.

V is clipped by 0 bases and J by 2 bases, and the sequence between their germline boundaries is 14 bases long. CDR1 and CDR2 (GTSNPN, SVGIG) derive from the germline V gene (reference sequence). There are 16 amino acids in the CDR3, from cysteine to phenylalanine inclusive. Only the CDR3 DNA stays, 48 bases, in frame from base 1. Each clonotype received, on average, about 10x coverage in deep resolution sequencing performed on a MiSeq, where the target depth lay between 1 in 1 million and 1 in 200,000 T cells. TCR beta libraries were generated with the immunoSEQ hsTCRB Kit. As for how the authors treated the data: ImmunoSEQ Data Assistant and ImmunoSEQ Analyzer were used for data analysis, and V, D and J genes were assigned according to IMGT definitions. Clonality, which ranges from 0 to 1, was calculated as one minus the normalized Shannon entropy of productive rearrangement frequencies. Public clonotype analysis was restricted to overrepresented clonotypes comprising at least 0.05% of each patient's repertoire. Roughly 12 age-matched healthy donor repertoires from immuneACCESS were used as controls for clonality. TCRdb obtained this table from immuneACCESS and retained in-frame rearrangements with V and J assigned. These tables miss some clones; where compared with another copy, unresolved V genes account for less than half of the shortfall, and the remainder is unexplained. That table furnishes V, J and clone size, whereas the DNA furnished D and trimming. The sample yields roughly 300,000 clones; approximately 76% were counted once. About 5.3% of the sample rests with the top ten.

The time point label of this sample denotes: progressive disease on ibrutinib. For TCR beta library preparation, approximately 2 micrograms of genomic DNA were isolated from cryopreserved PBMCs. Longitudinal blood samples from CLL patients receiving ibrutinib monotherapy were subjected to high-throughput TCR beta sequencing. The patients took part in an open-label, single-center phase 2 trial of ibrutinib monotherapy. This receptor was identified in a human donor with chronic lymphocytic leukemia. The material sequenced was PBMCs, taken at disease progression, from a patient treated with ibrutinib. The chain was built from TRBV30 and TRBJ2-1; the D segment could be TRBD2, given 6 matching bases. The nucleotides read TGTGCCTGGAGTGTACGACTAGGAGACCCCTACAATGAGCAGTTCTTC. This yields the protein CAWSVRLGDPYNEQFF.